This entry concerns a single T cell receptor beta chain. The antigen remains unidentified. Sequenced material consisted of expressed TCRB transcripts (all of the isolated RNA was reverse transcribed). Here immunoSEQ multiplex PCR was the method, and the copy in TCRdb shows in-frame clones only, minus some. The sample shows 200,000 to 250,000 clones, about 70% of them seen only once. This entry is derived from a study of beta chain features in type 1 diabetes. Study-wide findings and caveats: Whether HLA type influences TCRB rearrangement remained unresolved here.

The CDR3 is 15 amino acids. CDR1 and CDR2 from the germline V gene are SNHLY and FYNNEI. V lost 4 bases and J lost 2; bases outside the gene matches: 6. This clonotype was obtained from a man in his thirties or forties in good health. Material: naive CD4+ T cells from blood. This chain joins TRBV2 and TRBJ2-5, with 8 bases fitting TRBD1. The CDR3 loop is CASSVQGAKQETQYF. In DNA form, the CDR3 reads TGTGCCAGCAGTGTCCAGGGGGCGAAACAAGAGACCCAGTACTTC.